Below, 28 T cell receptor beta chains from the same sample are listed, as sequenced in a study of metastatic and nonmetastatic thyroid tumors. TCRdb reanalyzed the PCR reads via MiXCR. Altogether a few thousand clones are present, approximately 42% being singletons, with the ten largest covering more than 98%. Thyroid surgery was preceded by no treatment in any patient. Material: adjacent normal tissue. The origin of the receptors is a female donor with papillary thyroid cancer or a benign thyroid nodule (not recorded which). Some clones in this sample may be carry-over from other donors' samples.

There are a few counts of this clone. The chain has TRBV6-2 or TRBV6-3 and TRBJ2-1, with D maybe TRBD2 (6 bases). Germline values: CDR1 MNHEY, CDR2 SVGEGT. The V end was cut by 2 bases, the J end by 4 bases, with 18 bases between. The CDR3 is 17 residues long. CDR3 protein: CASSYGMWGLAYNEQFF. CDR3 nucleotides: TGTGCCAGCAGTTACGGTATGTGGGGACTTGCTTACAATGAGCAGTTCTTC.

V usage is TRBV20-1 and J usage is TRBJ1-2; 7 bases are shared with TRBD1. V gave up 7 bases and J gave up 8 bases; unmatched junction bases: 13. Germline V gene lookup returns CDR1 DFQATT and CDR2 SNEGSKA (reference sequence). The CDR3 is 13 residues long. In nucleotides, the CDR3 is TGCAGTGTCATCCCGTCAGGGGGTTGGGGCTACACCTTC. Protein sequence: CSVIPSGGWGYTF.

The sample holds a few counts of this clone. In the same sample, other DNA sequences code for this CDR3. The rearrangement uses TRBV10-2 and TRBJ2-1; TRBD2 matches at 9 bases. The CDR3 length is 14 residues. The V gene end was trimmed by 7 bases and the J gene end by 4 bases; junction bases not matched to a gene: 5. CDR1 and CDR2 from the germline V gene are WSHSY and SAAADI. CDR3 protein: CASKIGLAYNEQFF. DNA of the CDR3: TGCGCCAGCAAAATAGGACTAGCGTACAATGAGCAGTTCTTC.

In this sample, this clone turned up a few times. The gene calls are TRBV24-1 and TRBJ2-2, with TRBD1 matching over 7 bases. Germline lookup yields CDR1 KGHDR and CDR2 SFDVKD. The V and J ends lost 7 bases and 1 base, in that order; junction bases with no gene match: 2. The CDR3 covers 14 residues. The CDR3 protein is CATRGQLNTGELFF. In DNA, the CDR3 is TGTGCCACCAGGGGACAGCTGAACACCGGGGAGCTGTTTTTT.

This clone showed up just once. CDR3 in amino acids: CASSYSGNRGNNSPLHF. CDR3 DNA sequence: TGTGCCAGCAGTTACTCTGGGAACAGGGGAAATAATTCACCCCTCCACTTT. The chain combines TRBV6-5 with TRBJ1-6; TRBD1 matches 7 bases. Per the germline V gene, CDR1 is MNHEY and CDR2 is SVGAGI. This CDR3 spans 17 amino acids. V gave up 0 bases and J gave up 5 bases; unmatched junction bases: 7.

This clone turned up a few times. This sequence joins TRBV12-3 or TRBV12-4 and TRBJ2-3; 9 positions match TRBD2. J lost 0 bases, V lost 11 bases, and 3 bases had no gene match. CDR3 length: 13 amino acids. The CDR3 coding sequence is TGTGCCTCTAGCGGGGATAGCACAGATACGCAGTATTTT. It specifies CASSGDSTDTQYF.

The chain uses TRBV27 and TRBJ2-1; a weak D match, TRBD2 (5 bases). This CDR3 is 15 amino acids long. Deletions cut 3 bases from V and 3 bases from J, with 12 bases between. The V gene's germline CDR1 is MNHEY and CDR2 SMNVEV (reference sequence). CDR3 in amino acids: CASSLQADFYNEQFF. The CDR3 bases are TGTGCCAGCAGTTTGCAAGCGGACTTCTACAATGAGCAGTTCTTC.

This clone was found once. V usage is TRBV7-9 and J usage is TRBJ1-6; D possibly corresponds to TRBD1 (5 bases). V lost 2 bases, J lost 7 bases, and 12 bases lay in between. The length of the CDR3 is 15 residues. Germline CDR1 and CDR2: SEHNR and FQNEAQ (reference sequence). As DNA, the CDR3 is TGTGCCAGCAGCTTAAGGGGTCTGGGCAATTCACCCCTCCACTTT. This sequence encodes CASSLRGLGNSPLHF.

The CDR3 loop reads CASSLYGSQGETQYF. DNA of the CDR3: TGTGCCAGCAGCTTATACGGGAGCCAAGGGGAGACCCAGTACTTC. This chain links TRBV9 with TRBJ2-5; D possibly corresponds to TRBD2 (6 bases). The V and J ends lost 4 bases and 5 bases respectively, with 18 bases between them. Germline values: CDR1 SGDLS, CDR2 YYNGEE. The length of the CDR3 is 15 residues.

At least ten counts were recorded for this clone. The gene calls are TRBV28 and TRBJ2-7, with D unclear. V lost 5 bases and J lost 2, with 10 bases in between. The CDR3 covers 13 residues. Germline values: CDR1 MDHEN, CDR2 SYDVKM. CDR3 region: CASSDHTPYEQYF. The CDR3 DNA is TGTGCCAGCAGTGACCACACACCCTACGAGCAGTACTTC.

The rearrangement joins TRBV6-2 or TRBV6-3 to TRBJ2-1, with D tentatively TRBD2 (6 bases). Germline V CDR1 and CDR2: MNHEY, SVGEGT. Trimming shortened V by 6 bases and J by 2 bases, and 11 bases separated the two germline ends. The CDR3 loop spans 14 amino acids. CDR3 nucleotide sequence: TGTGCCAGCAGGTTGGGGGGAACCTACAATGAGCAGTTCTTC. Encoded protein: CASRLGGTYNEQFF.

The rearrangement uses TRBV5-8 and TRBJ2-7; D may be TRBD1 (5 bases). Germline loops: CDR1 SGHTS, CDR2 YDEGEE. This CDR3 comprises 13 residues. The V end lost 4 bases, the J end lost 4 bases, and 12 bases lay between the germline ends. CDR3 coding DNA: TGTGCCAGCAGCCTCCACCAGGGATACGAGCAGTACTTC. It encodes CASSLHQGYEQYF.

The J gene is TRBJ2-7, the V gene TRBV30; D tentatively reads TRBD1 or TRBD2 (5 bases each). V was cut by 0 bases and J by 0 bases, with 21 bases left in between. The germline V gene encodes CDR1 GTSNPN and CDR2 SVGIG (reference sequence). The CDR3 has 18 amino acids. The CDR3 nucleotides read TGTGCCTGGAGTGTTGGTCTCGTTTCGGGGCCCAACTCCTACGAGCAGTACTTC. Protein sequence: CAWSVGLVSGPNSYEQYF.

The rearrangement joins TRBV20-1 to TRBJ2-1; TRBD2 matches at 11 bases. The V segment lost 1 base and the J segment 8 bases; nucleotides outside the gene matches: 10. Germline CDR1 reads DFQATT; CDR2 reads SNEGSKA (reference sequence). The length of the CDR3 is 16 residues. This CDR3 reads CSARAHTSGSFDEQFF. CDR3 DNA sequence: TGCAGTGCTAGAGCTCATACTAGCGGGAGTTTCGATGAGCAGTTCTTC.

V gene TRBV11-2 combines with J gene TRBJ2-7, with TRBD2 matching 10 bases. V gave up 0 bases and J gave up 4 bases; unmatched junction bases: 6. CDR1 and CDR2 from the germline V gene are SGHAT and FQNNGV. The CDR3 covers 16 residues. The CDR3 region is CASSLEESSGSYEQYF. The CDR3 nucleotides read TGTGCCAGCAGCTTAGAGGAGTCTAGCGGGAGTTACGAGCAGTACTTC.

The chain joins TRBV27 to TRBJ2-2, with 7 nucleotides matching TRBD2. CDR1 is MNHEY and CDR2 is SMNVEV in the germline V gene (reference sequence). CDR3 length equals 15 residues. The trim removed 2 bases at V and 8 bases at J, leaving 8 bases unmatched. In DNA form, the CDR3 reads TGTGCCAGCAGTTTAGGGCCTTCCGGGAGGGGGGAGCTGTTTTTT. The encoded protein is CASSLGPSGRGELFF.

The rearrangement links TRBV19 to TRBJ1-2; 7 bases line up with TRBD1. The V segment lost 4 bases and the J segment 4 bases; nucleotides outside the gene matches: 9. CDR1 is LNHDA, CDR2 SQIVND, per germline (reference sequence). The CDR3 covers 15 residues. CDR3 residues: CASSRFKQGSYGYTF. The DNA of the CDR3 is TGTGCCAGTAGTAGATTCAAACAGGGGTCCTATGGCTACACCTTC.

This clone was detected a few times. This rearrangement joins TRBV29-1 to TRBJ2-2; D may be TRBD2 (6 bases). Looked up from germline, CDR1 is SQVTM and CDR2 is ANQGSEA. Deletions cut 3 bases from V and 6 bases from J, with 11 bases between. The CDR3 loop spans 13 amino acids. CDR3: CSVDRGWAGELFF. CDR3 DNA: TGCAGCGTTGACCGGGGGTGGGCCGGGGAGCTGTTTTTT.

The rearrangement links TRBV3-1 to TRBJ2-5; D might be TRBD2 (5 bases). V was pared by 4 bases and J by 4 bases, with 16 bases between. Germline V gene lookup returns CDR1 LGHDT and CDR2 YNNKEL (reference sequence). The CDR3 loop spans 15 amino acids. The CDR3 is CASSLDSATGETQYF. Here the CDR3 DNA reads TGTGCCAGCAGCCTGGACTCCGCTACGGGAGAGACCCAGTACTTC.

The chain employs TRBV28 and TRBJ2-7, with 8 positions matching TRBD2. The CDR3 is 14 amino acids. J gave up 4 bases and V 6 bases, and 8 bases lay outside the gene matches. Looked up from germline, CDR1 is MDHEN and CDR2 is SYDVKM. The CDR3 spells CASRTGTSSYEQYF. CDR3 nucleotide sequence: TGTGCCAGCAGGACCGGGACTAGTAGTTACGAGCAGTACTTC.

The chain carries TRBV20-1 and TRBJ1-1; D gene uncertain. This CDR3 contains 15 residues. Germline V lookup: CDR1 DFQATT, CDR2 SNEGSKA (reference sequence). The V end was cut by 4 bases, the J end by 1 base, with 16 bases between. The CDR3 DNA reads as TGCAGTGCTAACACATATCGGACGGGGAACACTGAAGCTTTCTTT. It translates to CSANTYRTGNTEAFF.

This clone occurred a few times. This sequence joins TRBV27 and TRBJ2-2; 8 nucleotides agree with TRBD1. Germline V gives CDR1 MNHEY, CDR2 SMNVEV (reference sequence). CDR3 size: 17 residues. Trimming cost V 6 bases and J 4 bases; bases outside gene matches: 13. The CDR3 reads CASSWGLDRVFTGELFF. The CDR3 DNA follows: TGTGCCAGCAGCTGGGGTTTGGACAGGGTATTCACCGGGGAGCTGTTTTTT.

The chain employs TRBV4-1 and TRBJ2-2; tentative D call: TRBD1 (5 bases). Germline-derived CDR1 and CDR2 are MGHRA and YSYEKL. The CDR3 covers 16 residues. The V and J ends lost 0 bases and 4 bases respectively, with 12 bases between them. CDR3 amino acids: CASSQEGQGLTGELFF. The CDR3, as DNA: TGCGCCAGCAGCCAAGAGGGGCAGGGTCTCACCGGGGAGCTGTTTTTT.

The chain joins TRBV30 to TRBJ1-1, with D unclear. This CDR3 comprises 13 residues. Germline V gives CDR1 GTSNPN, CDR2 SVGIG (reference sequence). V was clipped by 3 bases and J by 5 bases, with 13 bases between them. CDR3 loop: CAWREKGRTEAFF. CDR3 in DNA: TGTGCCTGGAGGGAGAAGGGTCGGACTGAAGCTTTCTTT.

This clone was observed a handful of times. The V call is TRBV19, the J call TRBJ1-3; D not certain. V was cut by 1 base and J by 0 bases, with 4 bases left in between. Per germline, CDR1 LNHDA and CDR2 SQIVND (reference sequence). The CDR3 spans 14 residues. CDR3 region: CASSIGISGNTIYF. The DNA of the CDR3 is TGTGCCAGTAGTATAGGGATCTCTGGAAACACCATATATTTT.

The CDR3 DNA is TGTGCCAGCAGCCAGTGGTCCTTAGCAAGCACAGATACGCAGTATTTT. Protein sequence: CASSQWSLASTDTQYF. The gene calls are TRBV7-8 and TRBJ2-3; D is uncertain. The germline gives CDR1 SGHVS, CDR2 FQNEAQ. V lost 5 bases and J 0 bases, leaving 15 bases between the germline ends. The CDR3 has 16 amino acids. The entire variable domain, with the rest obtained from reference TRBV7-8 and TRBJ2-3, is as follows: GAGVSQSPRYKVAKRGQDVALRCDPISGHVSLFWYQQALGQGPEFLTYFQNEAQLDKSGLPSDRFFAERPEGSVSTLKIQRTQQEDSAVYLCASSQWSLASTDTQYFGPGTRLTVL.

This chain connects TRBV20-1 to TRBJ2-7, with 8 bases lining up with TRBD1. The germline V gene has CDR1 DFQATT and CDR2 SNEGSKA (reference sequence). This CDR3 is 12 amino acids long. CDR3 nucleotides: TGCACCGTAGAGGGACAGGTTGGCGAGCAGTACTTC. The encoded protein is CTVEGQVGEQYF.

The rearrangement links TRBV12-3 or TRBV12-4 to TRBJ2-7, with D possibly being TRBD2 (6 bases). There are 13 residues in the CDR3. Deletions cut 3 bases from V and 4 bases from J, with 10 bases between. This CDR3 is CASSFGEAYEQYF. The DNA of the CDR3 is TGTGCCAGCAGTTTCGGGGAGGCGTACGAGCAGTACTTC.